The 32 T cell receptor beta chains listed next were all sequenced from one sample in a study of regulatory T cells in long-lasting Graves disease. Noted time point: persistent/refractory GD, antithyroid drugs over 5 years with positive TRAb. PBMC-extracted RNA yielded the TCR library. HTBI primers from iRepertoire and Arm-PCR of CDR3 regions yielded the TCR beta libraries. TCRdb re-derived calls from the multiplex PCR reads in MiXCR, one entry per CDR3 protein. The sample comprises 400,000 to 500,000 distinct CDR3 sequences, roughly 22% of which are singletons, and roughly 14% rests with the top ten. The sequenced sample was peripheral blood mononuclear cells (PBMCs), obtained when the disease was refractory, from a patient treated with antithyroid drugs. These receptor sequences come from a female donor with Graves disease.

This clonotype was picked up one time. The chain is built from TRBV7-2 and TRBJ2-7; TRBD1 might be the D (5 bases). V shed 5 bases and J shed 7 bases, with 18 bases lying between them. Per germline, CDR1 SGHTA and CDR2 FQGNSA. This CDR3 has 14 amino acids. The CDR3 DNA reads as TGTGCCAGCAGCGACCGATACAGGATCGGGGAGCAGTACTTC. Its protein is CASSDRYRIGEQYF.

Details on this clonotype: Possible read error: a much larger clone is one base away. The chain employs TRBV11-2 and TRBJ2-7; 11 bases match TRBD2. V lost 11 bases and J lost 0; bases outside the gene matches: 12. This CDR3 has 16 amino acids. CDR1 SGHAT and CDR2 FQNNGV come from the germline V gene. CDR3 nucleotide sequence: TGTGCCTCGGAGGCTAGCGGGGGGATGCACTCCTACGAGCAGTACTTC. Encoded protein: CASEASGGMHSYEQYF.

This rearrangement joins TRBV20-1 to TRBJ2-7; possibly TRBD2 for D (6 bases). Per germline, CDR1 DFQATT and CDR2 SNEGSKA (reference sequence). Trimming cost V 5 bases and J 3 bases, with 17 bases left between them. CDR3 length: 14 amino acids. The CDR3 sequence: CSADSGRQNYEQYF. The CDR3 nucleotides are TGCAGTGCTGACAGCGGGCGGCAGAACTACGAGCAGTACTTC.

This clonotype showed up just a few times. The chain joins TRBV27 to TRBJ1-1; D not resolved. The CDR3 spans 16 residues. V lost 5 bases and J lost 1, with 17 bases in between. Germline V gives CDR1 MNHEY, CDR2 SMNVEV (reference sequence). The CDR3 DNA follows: TGTGCCAGCAGTCCCCCCCGGGGATCCCAGAACACTGAAGCTTTCTTT. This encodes CASSPPRGSQNTEAFF.

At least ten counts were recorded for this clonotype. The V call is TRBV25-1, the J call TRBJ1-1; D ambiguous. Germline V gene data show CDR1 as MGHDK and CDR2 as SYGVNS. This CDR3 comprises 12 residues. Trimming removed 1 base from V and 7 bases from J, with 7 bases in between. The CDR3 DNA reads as TGTGCCAGCAGTGAATTTTACAGTGAAGCTTTCTTT. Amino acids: CASSEFYSEAFF.

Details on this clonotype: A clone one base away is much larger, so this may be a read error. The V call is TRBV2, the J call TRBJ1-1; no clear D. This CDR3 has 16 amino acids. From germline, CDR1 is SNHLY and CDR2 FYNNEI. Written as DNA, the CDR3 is TGTGCCAGCAGCAATGTCCTCGCCGGCATGAACACTGAAGCTCTCTTT. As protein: CASSNVLAGMNTEALF. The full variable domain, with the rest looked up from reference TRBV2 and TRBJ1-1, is EPEVTQTPSHQVTQMGQEVILRCVPISNHLYFYWYRQILGQKVEFLVSFYNNEISEKSEIFDDQFSVERPDGSNFTLKIRSTKLEDSAMYFCASSNVLAGMNTEALFGQGTRLTVV.

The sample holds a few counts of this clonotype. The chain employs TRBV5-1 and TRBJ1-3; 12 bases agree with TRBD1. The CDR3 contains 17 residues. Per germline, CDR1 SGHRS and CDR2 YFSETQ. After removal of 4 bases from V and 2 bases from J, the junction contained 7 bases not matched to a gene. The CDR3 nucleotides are TGCGCCAGCAGCAACCCGGGACAGGGGGCAACTGGAAACACCATATATTTT. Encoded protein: CASSNPGQGATGNTIYF.

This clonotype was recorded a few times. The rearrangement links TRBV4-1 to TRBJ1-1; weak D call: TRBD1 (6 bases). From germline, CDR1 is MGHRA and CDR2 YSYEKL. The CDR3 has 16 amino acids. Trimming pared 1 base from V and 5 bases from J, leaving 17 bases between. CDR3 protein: CASSQAQQGIGTEAFF. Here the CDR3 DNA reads TGCGCCAGCAGCCAAGCACAACAGGGTATCGGGACTGAAGCTTTCTTT.

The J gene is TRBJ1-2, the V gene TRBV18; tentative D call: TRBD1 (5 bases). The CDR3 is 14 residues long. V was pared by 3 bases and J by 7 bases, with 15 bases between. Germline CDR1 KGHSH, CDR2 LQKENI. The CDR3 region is CASSPTGLGSGYTF. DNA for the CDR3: TGTGCCAGCTCACCTACAGGATTGGGATCTGGCTACACCTTC.

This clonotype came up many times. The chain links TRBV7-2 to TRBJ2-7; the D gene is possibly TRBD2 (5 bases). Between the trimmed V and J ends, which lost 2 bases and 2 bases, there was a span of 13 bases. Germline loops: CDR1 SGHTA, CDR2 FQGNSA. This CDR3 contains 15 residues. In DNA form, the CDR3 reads TGTGCCAGCAGCTTAAGCAGCGGCTCAACCTACGAGCAGTACTTC. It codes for CASSLSSGSTYEQYF.

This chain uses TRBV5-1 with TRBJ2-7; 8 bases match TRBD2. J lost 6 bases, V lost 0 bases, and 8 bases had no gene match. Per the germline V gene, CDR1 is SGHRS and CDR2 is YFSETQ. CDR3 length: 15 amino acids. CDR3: CASSLAPAGDREQYF. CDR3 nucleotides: TGCGCCAGCAGCTTGGCTCCAGCGGGGGATCGCGAGCAGTACTTC.

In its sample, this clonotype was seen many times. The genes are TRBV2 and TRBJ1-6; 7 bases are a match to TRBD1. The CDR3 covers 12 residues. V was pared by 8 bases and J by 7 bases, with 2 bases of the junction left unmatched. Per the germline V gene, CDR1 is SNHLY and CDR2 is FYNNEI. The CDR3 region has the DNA TGTGCCAGCGACAGGGCCAATTCACCCCTCCACTTT. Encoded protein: CASDRANSPLHF. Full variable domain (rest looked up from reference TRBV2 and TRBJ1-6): EPEVTQTPSHQVTQMGQEVILRCVPISNHLYFYWYRQILGQKVEFLVSFYNNEISEKSEIFDDQFSVERPDGSNFTLKIRSTKLEDSAMYFCASDRANSPLHFGNGTRLTVT.

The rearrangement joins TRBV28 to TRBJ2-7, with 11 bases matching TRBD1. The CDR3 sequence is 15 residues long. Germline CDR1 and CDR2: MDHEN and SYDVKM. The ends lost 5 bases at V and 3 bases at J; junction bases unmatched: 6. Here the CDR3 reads CASSQPGQGDYEQYF. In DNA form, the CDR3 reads TGTGCCAGCAGTCAACCGGGACAGGGGGACTACGAGCAGTACTTC.

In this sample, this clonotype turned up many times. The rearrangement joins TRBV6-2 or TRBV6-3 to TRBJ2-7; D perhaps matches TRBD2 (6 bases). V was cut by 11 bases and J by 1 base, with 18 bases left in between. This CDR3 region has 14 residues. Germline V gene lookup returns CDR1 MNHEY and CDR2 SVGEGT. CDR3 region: CACEPRRGSYEQYF. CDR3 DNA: TGTGCCTGCGAGCCCCGGAGGGGTTCCTACGAGCAGTACTTC.

The CDR3 region is CASTTGRDSDYYGYTF. CDR3 nucleotides: TGTGCCAGTACGACTGGTAGGGACAGTGATTACTATGGCTACACCTTC. The gene calls are TRBV19 and TRBJ1-2; 7 bases agree with TRBD1. The CDR3 has 16 amino acids. Germline values: CDR1 LNHDA, CDR2 SQIVND (reference sequence). The V gene end was trimmed by 7 bases and the J gene end by 3 bases; junction bases not matched to a gene: 14.

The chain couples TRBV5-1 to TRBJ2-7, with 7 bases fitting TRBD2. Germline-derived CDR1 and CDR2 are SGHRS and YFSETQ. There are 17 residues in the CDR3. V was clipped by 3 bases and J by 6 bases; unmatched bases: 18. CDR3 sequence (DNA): TGCGCCAGCAGCTCCGGTGGGGGGGACTACCGGATCGGCGAGCAGTACTTC. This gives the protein CASSSGGGDYRIGEQYF.

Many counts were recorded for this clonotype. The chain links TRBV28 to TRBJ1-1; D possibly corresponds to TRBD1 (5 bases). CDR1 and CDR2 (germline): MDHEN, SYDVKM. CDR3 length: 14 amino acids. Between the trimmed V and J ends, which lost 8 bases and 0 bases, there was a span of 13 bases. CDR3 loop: CASLGGKVNTEAFF. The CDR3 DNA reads TGTGCCAGCTTGGGGGGAAAGGTGAACACTGAAGCTTTCTTT.

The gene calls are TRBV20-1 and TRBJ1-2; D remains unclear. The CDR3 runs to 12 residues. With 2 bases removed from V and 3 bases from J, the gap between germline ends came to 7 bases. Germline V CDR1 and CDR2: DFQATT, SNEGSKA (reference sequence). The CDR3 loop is CSARRADYGYTF. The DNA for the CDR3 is TGCAGTGCTAGAAGGGCTGACTATGGCTACACCTTC.

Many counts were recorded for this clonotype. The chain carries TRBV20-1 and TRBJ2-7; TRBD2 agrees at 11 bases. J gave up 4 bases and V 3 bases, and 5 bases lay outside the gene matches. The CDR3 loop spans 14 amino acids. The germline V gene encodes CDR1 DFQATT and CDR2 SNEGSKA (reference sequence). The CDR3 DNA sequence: TGCAGTGCTAGTGTGGGACTAGCGGCGTACGAGCAGTACTTC. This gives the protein CSASVGLAAYEQYF.

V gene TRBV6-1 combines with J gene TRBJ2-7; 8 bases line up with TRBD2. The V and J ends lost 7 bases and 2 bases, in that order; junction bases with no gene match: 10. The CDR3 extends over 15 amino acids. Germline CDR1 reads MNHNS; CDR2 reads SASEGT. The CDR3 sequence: CASTKSGSRTYEQYF. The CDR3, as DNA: TGTGCCAGCACCAAGAGCGGGAGCAGGACCTACGAGCAGTACTTC.

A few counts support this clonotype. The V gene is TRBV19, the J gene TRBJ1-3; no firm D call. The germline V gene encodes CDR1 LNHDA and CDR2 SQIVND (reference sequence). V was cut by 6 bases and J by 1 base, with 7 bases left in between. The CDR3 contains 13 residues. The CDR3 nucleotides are TGTGCCAGTAGATGGGCATCTGGAAACACCATATATTTT. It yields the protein CASRWASGNTIYF.

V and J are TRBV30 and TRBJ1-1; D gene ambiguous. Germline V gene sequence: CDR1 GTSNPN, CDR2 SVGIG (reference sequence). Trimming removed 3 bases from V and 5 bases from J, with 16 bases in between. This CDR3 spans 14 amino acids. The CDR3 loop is CAWSYTRGGTEAFF. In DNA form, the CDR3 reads TGTGCCTGGAGCTATACTAGAGGCGGAACTGAAGCTTTCTTT.

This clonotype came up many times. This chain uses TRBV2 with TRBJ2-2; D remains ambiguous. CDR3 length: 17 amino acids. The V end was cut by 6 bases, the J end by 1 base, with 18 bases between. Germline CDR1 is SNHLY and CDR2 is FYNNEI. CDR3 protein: CASSVSTRRRNTGELFF. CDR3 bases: TGTGCCAGCAGCGTATCGACAAGGCGGAGGAACACCGGGGAGCTGTTTTTT.

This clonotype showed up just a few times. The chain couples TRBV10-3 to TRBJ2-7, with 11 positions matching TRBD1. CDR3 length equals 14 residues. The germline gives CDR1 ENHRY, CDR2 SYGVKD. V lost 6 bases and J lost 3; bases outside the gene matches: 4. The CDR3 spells CAISRTGGNYEQYF. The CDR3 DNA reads TGTGCCATCAGCCGGACAGGGGGCAACTACGAGCAGTACTTC.

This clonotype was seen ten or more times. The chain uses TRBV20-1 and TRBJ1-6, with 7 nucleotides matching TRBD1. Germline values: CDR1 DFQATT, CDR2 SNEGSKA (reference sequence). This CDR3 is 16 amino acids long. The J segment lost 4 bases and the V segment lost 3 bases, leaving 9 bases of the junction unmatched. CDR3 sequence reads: CSASGGAGGYNSPLHF. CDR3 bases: TGCAGTGCTAGTGGGGGCGCAGGGGGTTATAATTCACCCCTCCACTTT.

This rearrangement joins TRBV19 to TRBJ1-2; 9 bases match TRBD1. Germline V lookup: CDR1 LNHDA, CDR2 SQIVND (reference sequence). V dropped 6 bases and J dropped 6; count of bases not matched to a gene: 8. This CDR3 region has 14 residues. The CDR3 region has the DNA TGTGCCAGTAGATCGGGACAGGGATACGATGGCTACACCTTC. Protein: CASRSGQGYDGYTF.

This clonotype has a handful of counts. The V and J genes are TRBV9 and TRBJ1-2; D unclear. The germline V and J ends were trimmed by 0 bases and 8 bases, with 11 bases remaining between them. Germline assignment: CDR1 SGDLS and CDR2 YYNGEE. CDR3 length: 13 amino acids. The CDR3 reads CASSVVEGSGYTF. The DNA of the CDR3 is TGTGCCAGCAGCGTAGTTGAGGGTAGCGGCTACACCTTC.

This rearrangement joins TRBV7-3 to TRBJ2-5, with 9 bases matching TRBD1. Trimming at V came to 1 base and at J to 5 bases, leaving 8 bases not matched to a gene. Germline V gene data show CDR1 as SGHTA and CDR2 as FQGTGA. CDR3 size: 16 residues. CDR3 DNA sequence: TGTGCCAGCAGCTTAAGGGGACAGGGTATCAAGGAGACCCAGTACTTC. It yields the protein CASSLRGQGIKETQYF.

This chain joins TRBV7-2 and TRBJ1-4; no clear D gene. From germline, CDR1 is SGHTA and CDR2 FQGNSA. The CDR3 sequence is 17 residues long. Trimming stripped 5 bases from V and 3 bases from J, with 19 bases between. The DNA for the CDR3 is TGTGCCAGCAGCCAGAGGAAGGCAGTTGCACCTAATGAAAAACTGTTTTTT. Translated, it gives CASSQRKAVAPNEKLFF. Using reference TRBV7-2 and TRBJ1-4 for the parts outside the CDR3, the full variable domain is GAGVSQSPSNKVTEKGKDVELRCDPISGHTALYWYRQSLGQGLEFLIYFQGNSAPDKSGLPSDRFSAERTGGSVSTLTIQRTQQEDSAVYLCASSQRKAVAPNEKLFFGSGTQLSVL.

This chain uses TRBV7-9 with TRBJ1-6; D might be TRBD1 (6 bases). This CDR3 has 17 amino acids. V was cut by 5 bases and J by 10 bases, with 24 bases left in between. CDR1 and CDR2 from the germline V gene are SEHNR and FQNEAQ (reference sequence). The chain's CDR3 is CASSRLALSTGASPLHF. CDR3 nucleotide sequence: TGTGCCAGCAGCCGTCTCGCACTCTCGACAGGTGCATCACCCCTCCACTTT. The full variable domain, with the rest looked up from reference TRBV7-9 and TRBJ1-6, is DTGVSQNPRHKITKRGQNVTFRCDPISEHNRLYWYRQTLGQGPEFLTYFQNEAQLEKSRLLSDRFSAERPKGSFSTLEIQRTEQGDSAMYLCASSRLALSTGASPLHFGNGTRLTVT.

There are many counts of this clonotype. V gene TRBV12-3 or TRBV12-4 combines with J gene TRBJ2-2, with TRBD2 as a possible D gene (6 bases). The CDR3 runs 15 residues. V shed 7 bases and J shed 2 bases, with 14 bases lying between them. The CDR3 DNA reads TGTGCCAGCAACTTGGGGGGAGAAAACACCGGGGAGCTGTTTTTT. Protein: CASNLGGENTGELFF.

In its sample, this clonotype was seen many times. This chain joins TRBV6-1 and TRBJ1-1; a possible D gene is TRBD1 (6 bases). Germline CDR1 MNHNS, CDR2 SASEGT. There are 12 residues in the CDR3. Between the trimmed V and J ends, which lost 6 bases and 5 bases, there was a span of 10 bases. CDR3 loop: CASRQGETEAFF. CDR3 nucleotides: TGTGCCAGCAGACAGGGAGAGACTGAAGCTTTCTTT.